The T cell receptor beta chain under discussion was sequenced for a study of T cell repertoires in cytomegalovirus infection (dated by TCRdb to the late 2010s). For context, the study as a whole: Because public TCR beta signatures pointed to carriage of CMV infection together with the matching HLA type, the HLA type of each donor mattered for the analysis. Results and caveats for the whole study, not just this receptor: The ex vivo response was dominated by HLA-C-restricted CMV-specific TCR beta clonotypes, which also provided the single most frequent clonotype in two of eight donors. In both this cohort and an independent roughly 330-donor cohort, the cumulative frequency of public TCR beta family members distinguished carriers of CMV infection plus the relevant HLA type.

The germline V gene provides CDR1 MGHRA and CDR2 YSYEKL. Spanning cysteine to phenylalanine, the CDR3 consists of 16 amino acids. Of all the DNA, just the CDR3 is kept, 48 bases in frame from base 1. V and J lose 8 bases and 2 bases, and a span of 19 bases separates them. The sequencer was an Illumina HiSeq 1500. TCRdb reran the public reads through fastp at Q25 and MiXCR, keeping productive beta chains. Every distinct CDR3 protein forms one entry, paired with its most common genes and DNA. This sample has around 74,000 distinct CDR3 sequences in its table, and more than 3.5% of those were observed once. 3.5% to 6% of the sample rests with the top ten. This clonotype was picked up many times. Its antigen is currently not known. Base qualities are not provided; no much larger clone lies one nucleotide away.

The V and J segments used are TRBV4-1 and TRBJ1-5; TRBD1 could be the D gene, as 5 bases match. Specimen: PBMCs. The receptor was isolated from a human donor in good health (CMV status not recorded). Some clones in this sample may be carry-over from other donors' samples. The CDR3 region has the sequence CASRNWDPLRNQPQHF. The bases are TGCGCCAGCCGTAACTGGGACCCTCTACGCAATCAGCCCCAGCATTTT.